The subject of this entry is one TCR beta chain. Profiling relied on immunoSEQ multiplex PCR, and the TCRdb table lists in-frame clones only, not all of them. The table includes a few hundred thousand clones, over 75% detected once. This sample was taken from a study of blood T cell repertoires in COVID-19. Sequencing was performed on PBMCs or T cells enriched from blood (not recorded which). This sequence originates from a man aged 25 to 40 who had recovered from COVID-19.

DNA of the CDR3: TGTGCCAGCGGGACAGGAGGGAATGAGCAGTTCTTC. Translating gives CASGTGGNEQFF. The gene calls are TRBV28 and TRBJ2-1; the match to TRBD1 covers 8 bases. V was pared by 8 bases and J by 7 bases, with 4 bases of the junction left unmatched. The CDR3 length is 12 residues. Germline CDR1 MDHEN, CDR2 SYDVKM.